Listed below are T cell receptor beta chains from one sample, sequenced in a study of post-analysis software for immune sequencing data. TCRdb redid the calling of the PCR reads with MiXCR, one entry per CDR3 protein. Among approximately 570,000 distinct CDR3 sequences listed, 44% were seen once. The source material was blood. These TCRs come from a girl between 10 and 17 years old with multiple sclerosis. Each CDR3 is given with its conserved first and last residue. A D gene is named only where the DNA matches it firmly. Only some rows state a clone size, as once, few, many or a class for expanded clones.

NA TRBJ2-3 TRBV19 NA CASSIYRDSTDTQYF TGTGCCAGTAGTATCTACCGGGACAGCACAGATACGCAGTATTTT
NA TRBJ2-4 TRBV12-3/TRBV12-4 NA CASSPLKENIQYF TGTGCCAGCAGTCCCTTAAAGGAAAACATTCAGTACTTC
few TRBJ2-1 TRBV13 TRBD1 CASSPQGASYNEQFF TGTGCCAGCAGCCCCCAGGGGGCTTCCTACAATGAGCAGTTCTTC
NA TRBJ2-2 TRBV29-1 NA CSVGILMSQGAGELFF TGCAGCGTTGGTATCTTAATGTCACAGGGTGCCGGGGAGCTGTTTTTT
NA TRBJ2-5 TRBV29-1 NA CSVENRVDIEETQYF TGCAGCGTTGAAAACCGGGTGGACATCGAAGAGACCCAGTACTTC
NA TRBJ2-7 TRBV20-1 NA CSARIDTAAYEQYF TGCAGTGCTAGAATAGATACAGCCGCCTACGAGCAGTACTTC
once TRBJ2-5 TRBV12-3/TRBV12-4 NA CAPRQVQETQYF TGTGCCCCGAGACAGGTCCAAGAGACCCAGTACTTC
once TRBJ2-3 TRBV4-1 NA CASSQPRSLSTDTQYF TGCGCCAGCAGCCAGCCCAGGAGTCTAAGCACAGATACGCAGTATTTT
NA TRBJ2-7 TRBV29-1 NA CSVGEPDYEQYF TGCAGCGTCGGGGAACCCGACTACGAGCAGTACTTC
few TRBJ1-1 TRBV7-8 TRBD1 CASSYNRGDEAFF TGTGCCAGCAGTTATAACAGGGGCGATGAAGCTTTCTTT
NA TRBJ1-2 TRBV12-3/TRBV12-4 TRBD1 CASEDRGGNYGYTF TGTGCCAGCGAGGACAGGGGAGGGAACTATGGCTACACCTTC
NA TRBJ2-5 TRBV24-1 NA CATSFNQKETQYF TGTGCCACCAGTTTTAACCAGAAAGAGACCCAGTACTTC
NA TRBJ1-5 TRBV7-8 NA CASSLDSYSDQPQHF TGTGCCAGCAGCCTCGACAGTTATAGCGATCAGCCCCAGCATTTT
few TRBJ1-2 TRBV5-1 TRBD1 CASSRGQVDFYGYTF TGCGCCAGCAGCCGTGGACAGGTGGACTTCTATGGCTACACCTTC
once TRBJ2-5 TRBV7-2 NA CASSPNRAVETQYF TGTGCCAGCAGCCCCAACAGGGCGGTTGAGACCCAGTACTTC
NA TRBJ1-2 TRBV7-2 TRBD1 CASSSPGTGTGLRSGYTF TGTGCCAGCAGCTCTCCAGGGACCGGGACAGGGTTAAGGAGTGGCTACACCTTC
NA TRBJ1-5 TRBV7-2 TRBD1 CASSLEGTGLGQPQHF TGTGCCAGCAGCTTAGAGGGGACAGGTCTAGGGCAGCCCCAGCATTTT